These 2 T cell receptor beta chains came from one sample sequenced in a study of cytomegalovirus exposure and HLA in healthy donors. With 60 Vbeta and 13 Jbeta primers, the PCR was carried out. The table came from immunoSEQ multiplex PCR; TCRdb's copy has only in-frame clones and leaves some out. Among some 60,000 clones listed, 65% to 90% were seen once. Sequencing was done on a sample of PBMCs. The receptor source for this set is a female donor in good health and CMV-seronegative.

The rearrangement joins TRBV5-1 to TRBJ1-2; D gene unclear. Germline CDR1 SGHRS, CDR2 YFSETQ. Trimming pared 4 bases from V and 1 base from J, leaving 17 bases between. The CDR3 is 16 residues long. DNA for the CDR3: TGCGCCAGCAGCCCCTTAGGAGTGACTAATAACTATGGCTACACCTTC. Encoded protein: CASSPLGVTNNYGYTF.

The V gene is TRBV13, the J gene TRBJ2-7, with TRBD2 matching 9 bases. Germline V CDR1 and CDR2: PRHDT, FYEKMQ (reference sequence). The CDR3 loop spans 15 amino acids. The trim removed 3 bases at V and 2 bases at J, leaving 5 bases unmatched. CDR3 nucleotides: TGTGCCAGCAGCTTTAGCGGGAGCGTAACCTACGAGCAGTACTTC. As protein: CASSFSGSVTYEQYF.